This T cell receptor beta chain was captured by sequencing in a study of T cells in Graves' hyperthyroidism and ophthalmopathy. About the research overall: Once the initial diagnosis was made, peripheral blood was obtained before any treatment. Findings and limits, study-wide: The model anticipated ophthalmopathy a median approximately 6.5 months pre-onset. Stable hyperthyroidism was told apart from ophthalmopathy by a model built on 13 V-J features.

The CDR3 runs 16 residues. CDR1 and CDR2 (germline): MNHEY, SMNVEV (reference sequence). With 4 bases removed from V and 5 bases from J, the gap between germline ends came to 17 bases. Using RNA transcripts as the source, TCR beta CDR3 regions were amplified. RT-PCR in the first round (using the HTBI primer set) targeted the TCR CDR3. TCRdb called the multiplex PCR reads again in MiXCR, with one record for every CDR3 protein. There are hundreds of thousands of distinct CDR3 sequences in the sample; less than 15% occur only once, and approximately 14% lies in the top ten. This clonotype was seen many times. Antigen unknown.

The V and J genes are TRBV27 and TRBJ1-4; no clear D gene. The sequence came from a woman aged 40 to 55 with Graves' hyperthyroidism. The specimen sequenced was blood. CDR3 DNA sequence: TGTGCCAGCAGTTCGCTAGGAGGAGAACTCAATGAAAAACTGTTTTTT. Protein: CASSSLGGELNEKLFF.